One and the same sample provided the 6 T cell receptor beta chains below, sequenced in a study of blood T cell repertoires in COVID-19. Clones were read by immunoSEQ multiplex PCR, and TCRdb kept only the in-frame ones, dropping some. The sample lists about 240,000 clones, about four fifths occurring once. The material sequenced was peripheral blood. These receptors originate from a woman aged 70 to 79 with acute or convalescent COVID-19.

The chain joins TRBV21-1 to TRBJ2-6; TRBD1 is taken as the D call from the table, unchecked against the DNA. TRBV21-1 is shown as a pseudogene. The CDR3 extends over 18 amino acids. This chain's CDR3 is CASSKARDSLSGANVLTF. In DNA form, the CDR3 reads TGTGCCAGCAGCAAAGCGCGAGACAGTCTCTCTGGGGCCAACGTCCTGACTTTC.

The chain is built from TRBV6-1 and TRBJ2-1, with D maybe TRBD1 (5 bases). The CDR3 loop spans 15 amino acids. Germline V CDR1 and CDR2: MNHNS, SASEGT. V lost 2 bases and J lost 6, with 14 bases in between. CDR3 sequence reads: CASSEQWAGLNEQFF. The CDR3 coding sequence is TGTGCCAGCAGTGAACAATGGGCAGGGCTCAATGAGCAGTTCTTC.

Remarks on this clone: The same CDR3 arises from other DNA sequences in this sample as well. CDR3 residues: CASSPGGISNQPQHF. The CDR3 region has the DNA TGCGCCAGCAGCCCTGGGGGCATAAGCAATCAGCCCCAGCATTTT. This chain uses TRBV5-1 with TRBJ1-5; tentatively, D is TRBD1 (6 bases). V shed 4 bases and J shed 1 base, with 12 bases lying between them. The germline V gene has CDR1 SGHRS and CDR2 YFSETQ. The CDR3 runs to 15 residues. Based on the CDR3 plus reference TRBV5-1 and TRBJ1-5, the full variable domain is KAGVTQTPRYLIKTRGQQVTLSCSPISGHRSVSWYQQTPGQGLQFLFEYFSETQRNKGNFPGRFSGRQFSNSRSEMNVSTLELGDSALYLCASSPGGISNQPQHFGDGTRLSIL.

The V call is TRBV9, the J call TRBJ2-1; 11 bases align to TRBD2. This CDR3 region has 15 residues. Germline V CDR1 and CDR2: SGDLS, YYNGEE. Trimming took 5 bases from V and 2 from J; bases not matched to a gene: 3. The CDR3 loop reads CASSYSGGAYNEQFF. The CDR3 nucleotides read TGTGCCAGCAGTTATAGCGGGGGGGCCTACAATGAGCAGTTCTTC.

There are a few counts of this clone. The rearrangement links TRBV9 to TRBJ1-2, with 9 bases lining up with TRBD1. Per germline, CDR1 SGDLS and CDR2 YYNGEE. The V gene end was trimmed by 3 bases and the J gene end by 5 bases; junction bases not matched to a gene: 5. This CDR3 has 14 residues. The CDR3 bases are TGTGCCAGCAGCGGCGGACAGGGGAGTTATGGCTACACCTTC. Amino acids: CASSGGQGSYGYTF.

A single count supports this clone. This chain uses TRBV6-2 or TRBV6-3 with TRBJ1-6; 7 nucleotides agree with TRBD1. Trimming at V came to 6 bases and at J to 8 bases, leaving 4 bases not matched to a gene. The V gene's germline CDR1 is MNHEY and CDR2 SVGEGT. The CDR3 consists of 13 residues. CDR3 in DNA: TGTGCCAGCAGCCCTACAGGGGATTCACCCCTCCACTTT. It translates to CASSPTGDSPLHF.